One sample yielded the 21 T cell receptor beta chains listed below, sequenced in a study of blood T cell repertoires in COVID-19. Measured with immunoSEQ multiplex PCR; TCRdb has only the in-frame clones, and not every one. The sample lists 450,000 or so clones, 75% to 90% occurring once. Sequences were obtained from peripheral blood. Every receptor here comes from a woman in her thirties or forties with COVID-19, enrolled during active disease.

CDR3 in amino acids: CASGGQRHEKLFF. CDR3 bases: TGTGCCAGCGGAGGACAGCGTCATGAAAAACTGTTTTTT. The gene calls are TRBV9 and TRBJ1-4; a weak D match, TRBD1 (6 bases). The CDR3 has 13 amino acids. Germline V gene data show CDR1 as SGDLS and CDR2 as YYNGEE. V lost 7 bases and J lost 6, with 13 bases in between.

J is TRBJ2-1 and V is TRBV7-8; D is possibly TRBD2 (6 bases). The CDR3 loop spans 16 amino acids. CDR1 and CDR2 from the germline V gene are SGHVS and FQNEAQ. V lost 5 bases, J lost 0 bases, and 14 bases lay in between. CDR3 coding DNA: TGTGCCAGCAGCCCGGGGGAGCGGAGCTCCTACAATGAGCAGTTCTTC. Translation: CASSPGERSSYNEQFF.

The V call is TRBV28, the J call TRBJ2-7, with a possible D match to TRBD1 (6 bases). This CDR3 is built from 14 residues. CDR1 and CDR2 (germline): MDHEN, SYDVKM. V was clipped by 5 bases and J by 6 bases, with 17 bases between them. The DNA of the CDR3 is TGTGCCAGCAGTCCATGGGGGCGGCGGGCCGAGCAGTACTTC. Its protein is CASSPWGRRAEQYF.

V gene TRBV3-1 (or the pseudogene TRBV3-2) combines with J gene TRBJ2-1; 7 bases are a match to TRBD1. There are 15 residues in the CDR3. CDR1 is LGHDT and CDR2 is YNNKEL in the germline V gene (reference sequence). Unmatched junction bases numbered 8, after V lost 6 bases and J lost 3 bases. The CDR3 bases are TGTGCCAGCAGAACAACAGGGGAAGGCTACAATGAGCAGTTCTTC. It codes for CASRTTGEGYNEQFF.

This clone came up a few times. V gene TRBV30 combines with J gene TRBJ1-2; possibly TRBD1 for D (6 bases). Germline CDR1 GTSNPN, CDR2 SVGIG (reference sequence). V lost 3 bases, J lost 2 bases, and 16 bases lay in between. The CDR3 is 15 residues long. CDR3 DNA sequence: TGTGCCTGGAGCCCCGGGGGGGCGTTAAACTATGGCTACACCTTC. This translates into CAWSPGGALNYGYTF.

This clone was seen a few times. The J gene is TRBJ1-2, the V gene TRBV28; maybe TRBD1 (6 bases). Germline-derived CDR1 and CDR2 are MDHEN and SYDVKM. V shed 3 bases and J shed 8 bases, with 13 bases lying between them. The CDR3 contains 13 residues. CDR3 in amino acids: CASSFGGAFGYTF. CDR3 DNA sequence: TGTGCCAGCAGTTTTGGGGGGGCCTTCGGCTACACCTTC.

This chain uses TRBV6-1 with TRBJ1-2; 7 bases agree with TRBD1. V lost 4 bases, J lost 0 bases, and 8 bases stayed unmatched. CDR3 size: 16 residues. CDR1 and CDR2 from the germline V gene are MNHNS and SASEGT. The CDR3 sequence: CASSARPTGANYGYTF. In DNA, the CDR3 is TGTGCCAGCAGTGCCCGTCCCACAGGGGCTAACTATGGCTACACCTTC.

This chain connects TRBV28 to TRBJ2-7, with 7 bases aligning to TRBD1. Germline loops: CDR1 MDHEN, CDR2 SYDVKM. V gave up 6 bases and J gave up 2 bases; unmatched junction bases: 13. The CDR3 runs 16 residues. CDR3 sequence reads: CASSLSPRQGTYEQYF. In DNA, the CDR3 is TGTGCCAGCAGCCTATCGCCCCGACAGGGTACCTACGAGCAGTACTTC.

The rearrangement links TRBV7-2 to TRBJ2-3, with TRBD2 matching 9 bases. There are 19 residues in the CDR3. Germline-derived CDR1 and CDR2 are SGHTA and FQGNSA. J gave up 0 bases and V 4 bases, and 14 bases lay outside the gene matches. In DNA form, the CDR3 reads TGTGCCAGCAGCTACACCCTTATAGCGGGAGCGCCAAGCACAGATACGCAGTATTTT. This sequence encodes CASSYTLIAGAPSTDTQYF.

This clone occurred once. The J gene is TRBJ2-2, the V gene TRBV5-1; D is uncertain. The germline gives CDR1 SGHRS, CDR2 YFSETQ. The CDR3 runs 14 residues. The germline V and J ends were trimmed by 0 bases and 4 bases, with 7 bases remaining between them. The CDR3 loop is CASSLDSSTGELFF. The CDR3 nucleotides are TGCGCCAGCAGCTTGGATTCTAGCACCGGGGAGCTGTTTTTT.

The chain has TRBV11-2 and TRBJ1-1; 8 bases are shared with TRBD1. With 5 bases clipped from V and 3 bases from J, the junction kept 11 bases outside the gene matches. The germline V gene encodes CDR1 SGHAT and CDR2 FQNNGV. The CDR3 is made up of 16 amino acids. CDR3 in amino acids: CASSTRVTGDDTEAFF. The CDR3, as DNA: TGTGCCAGCAGCACACGGGTGACAGGGGATGACACTGAAGCTTTCTTT.

V is TRBV7-2 and J is TRBJ2-1, with 7 bases aligning to TRBD2. CDR3 length: 13 amino acids. The ends lost 5 bases at V and 3 bases at J; junction bases unmatched: 1. Germline V gene data show CDR1 as SGHTA and CDR2 as FQGNSA. The CDR3 here is CASSRGDYNEQFF. The DNA for the CDR3 is TGTGCCAGCAGCCGGGGGGACTACAATGAGCAGTTCTTC.

The V and J genes are TRBV4-2 and TRBJ2-7; D is unresolved. CDR3 size: 15 residues. Trimming cost V 0 bases and J 4 bases, with 13 bases left between them. Germline CDR1 is LGHNA and CDR2 is YNFKEQ. CDR3 sequence: CASSQDRSAIYEQYF. CDR3 sequence (DNA): TGTGCCAGCAGCCAAGATAGGTCAGCGATTTACGAGCAGTACTTC.

The sample holds one count of this clone. J is TRBJ1-1 and V is TRBV9; TRBD1 might be the D (5 bases). The CDR3 length is 15 residues. Germline loops: CDR1 SGDLS, CDR2 YYNGEE. With 0 bases removed from V and 4 bases from J, the gap between germline ends came to 13 bases. Here the CDR3 reads CASSVVMGPSTEAFF. CDR3 sequence (DNA): TGTGCCAGCAGCGTAGTCATGGGGCCGAGCACTGAAGCTTTCTTT.

The chain carries TRBV15 and TRBJ1-1; D call uncertain. From germline, CDR1 is LNHNV and CDR2 YYDKDF (reference sequence). V gave up 1 base and J gave up 4 bases, with 7 bases separating them. The CDR3 has 13 amino acids. CDR3 residues: CATSRVGVTEAFF. CDR3 DNA sequence: TGTGCCACCAGCAGAGTCGGGGTCACTGAAGCTTTCTTT.

The genes are TRBV5-1 and TRBJ2-7, with D maybe TRBD2 (6 bases). The CDR3 loop spans 11 amino acids. Germline V gives CDR1 SGHRS, CDR2 YFSETQ. V lost 5 bases, J lost 3 bases, and 6 bases lay in between. The CDR3 DNA reads as TGCGCCAGCAGGGAGGGCTACGAGCAGTACTTC. As protein: CASREGYEQYF.

The chain's CDR3 is CASSQRGTYEQYF. In nucleotides, the CDR3 is TGTGCCAGCAGCCAAAGGGGAACCTACGAGCAGTACTTC. The gene calls are TRBV16 and TRBJ2-7; maybe TRBD1 (5 bases). The CDR3 contains 13 residues. V was trimmed by 2 bases and J by 2 bases, leaving 7 bases between them. In germline, CDR1 is KGHSY, CDR2 FQNENV. The complete variable domain, with remaining parts taken from reference TRBV16 and TRBJ2-7, reads GEEVAQTPKHLVRGEGQKAKLYCAPIKGHSYVFWYQQVLKNEFKFLISFQNENVFDETGMPKERFSAKCLPNSPCSLEIQATKLEDSAVYFCASSQRGTYEQYFGPGTRLTVT.

The DNA for the CDR3 is TGTGCCAGCAGCTTAGGGACAGGGAATGGCTACACCTTC. It specifies CASSLGTGNGYTF. The chain links TRBV7-2 to TRBJ1-2, with 8 bases lining up with TRBD1. The V gene's germline CDR1 is SGHTA and CDR2 FQGNSA. CDR3 length equals 13 residues. J lost 6 bases, V lost 1 base, and 1 base had no gene match.

A single count supports this clone. The DNA of the CDR3 is TGTGCCAGCAGTGGTACGGGGGGCGATGAAAAACTGTTTTTT. This translates into CASSGTGGDEKLFF. V usage is TRBV6-6 and J usage is TRBJ1-4, with TRBD1 as a possible D gene (6 bases). CDR1 is MNHNY and CDR2 is SVGAGI in the germline V gene (reference sequence). There are 14 residues in the CDR3. The V end lost 5 bases, the J end lost 6 bases, and 13 bases lay between the germline ends.

In this sample, this clone turned up many times. V usage is TRBV6-5 and J usage is TRBJ1-1; maybe TRBD1 (6 bases). The CDR3 extends over 13 amino acids. Trimming pared 6 bases from V and 7 bases from J, leaving 15 bases between. Germline V lookup: CDR1 MNHEY, CDR2 SVGAGI. DNA for the CDR3: TGTGCCAGCAGCTCCGGGCCACAGGGTGAAGCTTTCTTT. Its protein product is CASSSGPQGEAFF.

This clone has a single count. The J gene is TRBJ2-5, the V gene TRBV29-1, with a possible D match to TRBD1 (6 bases). The CDR3 loop spans 11 amino acids. CDR1 and CDR2 (germline): SQVTM, ANQGSEA. V was trimmed by 6 bases and J by 3 bases, leaving 8 bases between them. The CDR3: CSVRDKETQYF. The DNA for the CDR3 is TGCAGCGTCCGGGACAAAGAGACCCAGTACTTC.